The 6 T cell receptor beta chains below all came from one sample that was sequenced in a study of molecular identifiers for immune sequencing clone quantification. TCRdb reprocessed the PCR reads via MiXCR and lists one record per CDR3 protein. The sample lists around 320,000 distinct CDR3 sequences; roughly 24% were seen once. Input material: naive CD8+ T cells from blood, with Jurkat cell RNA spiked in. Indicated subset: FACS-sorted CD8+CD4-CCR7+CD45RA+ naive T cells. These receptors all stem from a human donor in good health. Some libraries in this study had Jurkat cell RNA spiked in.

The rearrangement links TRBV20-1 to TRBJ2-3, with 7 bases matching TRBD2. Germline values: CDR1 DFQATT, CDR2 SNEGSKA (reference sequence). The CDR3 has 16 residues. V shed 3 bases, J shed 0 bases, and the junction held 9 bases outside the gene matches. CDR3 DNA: TGCAGTGCTAGTGGGGGGGGGTTGACTAGCACAGATACGCAGTATTTT. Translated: CSASGGGLTSTDTQYF.

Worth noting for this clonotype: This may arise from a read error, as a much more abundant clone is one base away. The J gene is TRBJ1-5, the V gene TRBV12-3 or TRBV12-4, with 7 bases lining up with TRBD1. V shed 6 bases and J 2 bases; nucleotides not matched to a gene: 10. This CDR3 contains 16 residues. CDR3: CASSSGTAYGNQPQHF. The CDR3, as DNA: TGTGCCAGCAGCAGCGGGACAGCTTATGGCAATCAGCCCCAGCATTTT.

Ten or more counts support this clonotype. CDR3 bases: TGTGCCAGCAGTAAACTAGCGTCCTACGAGCAGTACTTC. The encoded protein is CASSKLASYEQYF. The rearrangement links TRBV28 to TRBJ2-7; 7 bases match TRBD2. In germline, CDR1 is MDHEN, CDR2 SYDVKM. This CDR3 comprises 13 residues. With V trimmed by 5 bases and J by 1 base, 2 bases remained unmatched.

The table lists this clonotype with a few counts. This chain's CDR3 is CASSLYRVDTGELFF. Here the CDR3 DNA reads TGTGCCAGCAGTCTCTACAGGGTGGACACCGGGGAGCTGTTTTTT. The V and J genes are TRBV12-3 or TRBV12-4 and TRBJ2-2, with TRBD1 as a possible D gene (6 bases). Trimming pared 5 bases from V and 3 bases from J, leaving 13 bases between. This CDR3 has 15 amino acids.

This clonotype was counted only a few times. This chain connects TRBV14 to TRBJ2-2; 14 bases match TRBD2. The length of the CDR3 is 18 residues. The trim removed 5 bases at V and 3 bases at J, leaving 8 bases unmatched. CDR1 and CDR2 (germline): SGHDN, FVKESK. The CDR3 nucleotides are TGTGCCAGCAGCTTCCGACTAGCGGGAGGGTACGACACCGGGGAGCTGTTTTTT. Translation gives CASSFRLAGGYDTGELFF.

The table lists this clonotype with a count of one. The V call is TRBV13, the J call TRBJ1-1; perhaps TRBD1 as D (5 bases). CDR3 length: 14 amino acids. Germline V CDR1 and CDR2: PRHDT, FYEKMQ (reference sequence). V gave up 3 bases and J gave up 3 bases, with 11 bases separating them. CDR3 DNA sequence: TGTGCCAGCAGCTTTCGGGGCGTCGACACTGAAGCTTTCTTT. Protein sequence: CASSFRGVDTEAFF.